Reported below is one T cell receptor (beta chain). Its target is unknown. Primers included in the PCR were 60 Vbeta and 13 Jbeta primers. Methods used by the authors: Some 10 million shared chains were among the approximately 82 million unique TCR beta chains that a later analysis counted. Clones were read by immunoSEQ multiplex PCR, and TCRdb kept only the in-frame ones, dropping some. V, J and clone size derive from that table, while D and trimming were established from the DNA sequence. The sample yields 110,000 to 150,000 clones, around three quarters seen once. The data stem from a study of cytomegalovirus exposure and HLA in healthy donors. Background on the study: Unique TCRs from HLA-typed donors, some 85 million of them, were held in an early data release.

Study-level findings and limits: The study recorded over 150 TCR beta chains that were cytomegalovirus-associated.

Germline V gene sequence: CDR1 MNHEY, CDR2 SMNVEV (reference sequence). This CDR3 contains 15 residues. Trimming cost V 4 bases and J 4 bases; bases outside gene matches: 8. The sample consisted of PBMCs. The clonotype comes from a man in his forties in good health and CMV-seronegative. This chain joins TRBV27 and TRBJ2-7; 9 bases fit TRBD1. The CDR3 region has the DNA TGTGCCAGCAGTTCCGGACAGGGGAGCCCATACGAGCAGTACTTC. It yields the protein CASSSGQGSPYEQYF.